Following are 28 T cell receptor beta chains from one sample sequenced in a study of long-term antiretroviral therapy in people with HIV. The immunoSEQ assay was v3.0, run at survey level. Profiled with immunoSEQ multiplex PCR; TCRdb holds only in-frame clones, not every one. Of approximately 15,000 clones in the sample, approximately 73% were seen once. Sample: unsorted PBMCs, taken 3.1 years after starting antiretroviral therapy. All receptors derive from a man in his forties with HIV.

CDR3 amino acids: CASSYGQGLSPLHF. As DNA, the CDR3 is TGTGCCAGCAGCTACGGACAGGGATTATCACCCCTCCACTTT. V is TRBV5-5 and J is TRBJ1-6, with TRBD1 matching over 8 bases. The CDR3 is 14 amino acids. Looked up from germline, CDR1 is SGHKS and CDR2 is YYEKEE (reference sequence). The V segment lost 3 bases and the J segment 10 bases; nucleotides outside the gene matches: 6.

J is TRBJ1-5 and V is TRBV10-3; 8 bases align to TRBD1. This CDR3 spans 18 amino acids. Per the germline V gene, CDR1 is ENHRY and CDR2 is SYGVKD. Trimming cost V 8 bases and J 1 base; bases outside gene matches: 16. The CDR3 here is CAILRTGSEVESNQPQHF. The CDR3 nucleotides read TGTGCCATCCTCAGGACAGGGTCTGAAGTAGAAAGCAATCAGCCCCAGCATTTT.

This chain's CDR3 is CASSSEENTGELFF. The CDR3 DNA reads TGTGCCAGCAGCTCAGAAGAGAACACCGGGGAGCTGTTTTTT. The chain is built from TRBV5-4 and TRBJ2-2, with no clear D. CDR3 length: 14 amino acids. V was cut by 3 bases and J by 1 base, with 7 bases left in between. Per the germline V gene, CDR1 is SGHNT and CDR2 is YYREEE (reference sequence).

The J gene is TRBJ2-3, the V gene TRBV7-2; D may be TRBD1 (6 bases). From germline, CDR1 is SGHTA and CDR2 FQGNSA. Trimming removed 1 base from V and 1 base from J, with 9 bases in between. The CDR3 loop spans 15 amino acids. DNA for the CDR3: TGTGCCAGCAGCTTAGACCCAGGGGGCACAGATACGCAGTATTTT. Protein product: CASSLDPGGTDTQYF.

V is TRBV19 and J is TRBJ1-4; a weak D match, TRBD1 (6 bases). Trimming removed 5 bases at V and 10 bases at J, with 17 bases between. CDR3 length: 14 amino acids. CDR1 is LNHDA, CDR2 SQIVND, per germline (reference sequence). The CDR3 reads CASSPMGGAAKLFF. Here the CDR3 DNA reads TGTGCCAGTAGTCCTATGGGGGGGGCGGCAAAACTGTTTTTT.

The chain links TRBV5-4 to TRBJ2-2; the match to TRBD1 covers 7 bases. The CDR3 has 16 residues. In germline, CDR1 is SGHNT, CDR2 YYREEE (reference sequence). After removal of 4 bases from V and 1 base from J, the junction contained 7 bases not matched to a gene. CDR3 sequence: CASSGGWTGNTGELFF. The CDR3 nucleotides read TGTGCCAGCAGCGGGGGTTGGACAGGGAACACCGGGGAGCTGTTTTTT.

This clone has more than one count but fewer than ten. The CDR3 nucleotides read TGTGCCAGCAGTGAGGGGGCCGGCTATGGCTACACCTTC. This sequence encodes CASSEGAGYGYTF. V and J are TRBV6-1 and TRBJ1-2; D may be TRBD1 (6 bases). CDR3 size: 13 residues. V shed 3 bases and J shed 4 bases, with 9 bases lying between them. Germline CDR1 and CDR2: MNHNS and SASEGT.

This rearrangement joins TRBV6-1 to TRBJ1-2; D unresolved. Trimming removed 7 bases from V and 5 bases from J, with 11 bases in between. The germline gives CDR1 MNHNS, CDR2 SASEGT. The CDR3 sequence is 12 residues long. The CDR3 DNA is TGTGCCAGCACCCTCGATTTTTATGGCTACACCTTC. Amino acid sequence: CASTLDFYGYTF.

This clone was counted between two and nine times. The chain has TRBV2 and TRBJ1-1, with no clear D. Deletions cut 6 bases from V and 1 base from J, with 9 bases between. This CDR3 comprises 13 residues. The germline gives CDR1 SNHLY, CDR2 FYNNEI. The CDR3 sequence is CASSRDGNTEAFF. CDR3 coding DNA: TGTGCCAGCAGCCGAGACGGGAACACTGAAGCTTTCTTT. Looking up the rest from reference TRBV2 and TRBJ1-1 gives the full variable domain: EPEVTQTPSHQVTQMGQEVILRCVPISNHLYFYWYRQILGQKVEFLVSFYNNEISEKSEIFDDQFSVERPDGSNFTLKIRSTKLEDSAMYFCASSRDGNTEAFFGQGTRLTVV.

The chain links TRBV4-2 to TRBJ1-4; unclear D gene. The CDR3 spans 14 residues. V gave up 0 bases and J gave up 8 bases, with 10 bases separating them. Per germline, CDR1 LGHNA and CDR2 YNFKEQ. DNA of the CDR3: TGTGCCAGCAGCCAAGATATGAGTCGGGAAAAACTGTTTTTT. Its translation: CASSQDMSREKLFF.

This clone was detected only once. The chain carries TRBV18 and TRBJ1-1; D gene unclear. The CDR3 runs 14 residues. V gave up 1 base and J gave up 1 base, with 7 bases separating them. Germline loops: CDR1 KGHSH, CDR2 LQKENI. CDR3 loop: CASSPQRGNTEAFF. CDR3 bases: TGTGCCAGCTCACCACAACGGGGGAACACTGAAGCTTTCTTT.

This chain links TRBV21-1 with TRBJ2-7; the listed D gene, TRBD1, was not tested against the DNA. TRBV21-1 is listed as a pseudogene. The CDR3 sequence is 13 residues long. The CDR3 sequence is CASSVDRNYEQYF. As DNA, the CDR3 is TGTGCCAGCAGCGTGGACAGGAACTACGAGCAGTACTTC.

This chain uses TRBV6-1 with TRBJ2-3; the D gene is possibly TRBD1 (5 bases). The CDR3 consists of 15 residues. CDR1 MNHNS and CDR2 SASEGT come from the germline V gene. Deletions cut 3 bases from V and 2 bases from J, with 12 bases between. The CDR3 DNA is TGTGCCAGCAGTGATATAGGGGCCTACACAGATACGCAGTATTTT. Amino acid sequence: CASSDIGAYTDTQYF.

V gene TRBV5-3 combines with J gene TRBJ1-1, with D possibly matching TRBD1 (6 bases). TRBV5-3 is placed among ORFs of uncertain function. The CDR3 runs 15 residues. V shed 0 bases and J shed 7 bases, with 16 bases lying between them. The CDR3 DNA sequence: TGTGCCAGAAGCTTGGAGACAGGCTTGAGAAATGAAGCTTTCTTT. It yields the protein CARSLETGLRNEAFF.

This chain connects TRBV7-6 to TRBJ2-3; D gene unclear. V lost 5 bases and J lost 0, with 12 bases in between. This CDR3 is 15 amino acids long. Germline CDR1 reads SGHVS; CDR2 reads FNYEAQ. The CDR3 DNA reads TGTGCCAGCAGCCCAAACCCGTCTAGCACAGATACGCAGTATTTT. It yields the protein CASSPNPSSTDTQYF.

The rearrangement links TRBV9 to TRBJ2-7; the D gene is possibly TRBD2 (5 bases). The CDR3 has 15 amino acids. Trimming stripped 0 bases from V and 2 bases from J, with 12 bases between. Looked up from germline, CDR1 is SGDLS and CDR2 is YYNGEE. The CDR3, as DNA: TGTGCCAGCAGCGTAGACCCCGGGGTAACCTACGAGCAGTACTTC. Its translation: CASSVDPGVTYEQYF.

The genes are TRBV29-1 and TRBJ1-2, with unresolved D. The length of the CDR3 is 12 residues. Trimming removed 4 bases at V and 1 base at J, with 7 bases between. CDR1 is SQVTM, CDR2 ANQGSEA, per germline. The CDR3 coding sequence is TGCAGCGTTGCCCAGGTTAACTATGGCTACACCTTC. It codes for CSVAQVNYGYTF.

The V call is TRBV7-9, the J call TRBJ2-1; D not resolved. V gave up 3 bases and J gave up 4 bases, with 13 bases separating them. There are 15 residues in the CDR3. Germline-derived CDR1 and CDR2 are SEHNR and FQNEAQ (reference sequence). Here the CDR3 reads CASSFSMGNYNEQFF. Here the CDR3 DNA reads TGTGCCAGCAGCTTTAGTATGGGGAATTACAATGAGCAGTTCTTC.

This clone was counted once. The chain has TRBV7-2 and TRBJ1-5, with 7 bases matching TRBD1. Germline lookup yields CDR1 SGHTA and CDR2 FQGNSA. The CDR3 is 15 residues long. V lost 4 bases and J lost 4; bases outside the gene matches: 7. The CDR3 loop is CASSSRQGGNQPQHF. DNA of the CDR3: TGTGCCAGCAGCTCCCGACAGGGAGGGAATCAGCCCCAGCATTTT.

The chain is built from TRBV19 and TRBJ2-1, with 8 nucleotides matching TRBD1. The CDR3 is made up of 15 amino acids. CDR1 and CDR2 (germline): LNHDA, SQIVND (reference sequence). J lost 2 bases, V lost 7 bases, and 7 bases had no gene match. In DNA form, the CDR3 reads TGTGCCAGTACCCTAGGACAGGGCCCCTACAATGAGCAGTTCTTC. Protein sequence: CASTLGQGPYNEQFF.

This clone was observed a handful of times. The chain recombines TRBV10-2 with TRBJ2-2, with 8 bases lining up with TRBD1. The CDR3 has 14 residues. Germline V gives CDR1 WSHSY, CDR2 SAAADI. V lost 6 bases to trimming and J lost 8 bases; unmatched junction nucleotides: 8. The CDR3 loop reads CASRAQGASGELFF. CDR3 in DNA: TGCGCCAGCAGGGCCCAGGGGGCGTCGGGGGAGCTGTTTTTT.

V is TRBV11-1 and J is TRBJ2-1, with D possibly being TRBD1 or TRBD2 (5 bases each). Per the germline V gene, CDR1 is SGHAT and CDR2 is FQDESV (reference sequence). With 3 bases removed from V and 0 bases from J, the gap between germline ends came to 6 bases. The CDR3 covers 14 residues. CDR3 region: CASSLGTSYNEQFF. The CDR3, as DNA: TGTGCCAGCAGCTTGGGGACCTCCTACAATGAGCAGTTCTTC.

The V and J genes are TRBV27 and TRBJ1-2; D is ambiguous. The germline CDR1 and CDR2 sequences are MNHEY and SMNVEV (reference sequence). CDR3 length equals 13 residues. Between the trimmed V and J ends, which lost 5 bases and 8 bases, there was a span of 15 bases. CDR3 residues: CASSEDRGEGYTF. The CDR3 bases are TGTGCCAGCAGTGAGGACCGAGGTGAGGGCTACACCTTC.

This chain links TRBV7-8 with TRBJ2-7, with 7 bases lining up with TRBD1. From germline, CDR1 is SGHVS and CDR2 FQNEAQ. The CDR3 spans 17 residues. Losses at the gene ends were 5 bases for V and 0 bases for J; bases not matched to a gene: 13. The CDR3 loop is CASSTRTGGLDSYEQYF. CDR3 coding DNA: TGTGCCAGCAGCACCAGGACAGGCGGACTTGACTCCTACGAGCAGTACTTC.

This chain joins TRBV7-8 and TRBJ2-7; D is undetermined. This CDR3 is built from 15 residues. Germline V gives CDR1 SGHVS, CDR2 FQNEAQ. V lost 0 bases and J 3 bases, leaving 12 bases between the germline ends. The CDR3 reads CASSLAGRSNYEQYF. The DNA of the CDR3 is TGTGCCAGCAGCTTAGCAGGAAGGTCGAACTACGAGCAGTACTTC.

This sequence joins TRBV10-3 and TRBJ2-1; TRBD2 might be the D (10 bases). The CDR3 has 19 residues. V lost 3 bases and J lost 7, with 28 bases in between. The germline CDR1 and CDR2 sequences are ENHRY and SYGVKD. CDR3 residues: CAISELDRGVASGGNEQFF. CDR3 DNA: TGTGCCATCAGTGAACTAGACAGGGGGGTGGCTAGCGGGGGAAATGAGCAGTTCTTC.

The CDR3 DNA reads TGCGCCAGCAGCGTGGGGGGCTTTGCGGGGAACACTGAAGCTTTCTTT. Its protein is CASSVGGFAGNTEAFF. The rearrangement links TRBV5-1 to TRBJ1-1, with D possibly being TRBD1 (6 bases). Germline V gene lookup returns CDR1 SGHRS and CDR2 YFSETQ. The CDR3 has 16 amino acids. The V and J ends lost 4 bases and 1 base respectively, with 17 bases between them.

The chain is built from TRBV19 and TRBJ1-4; D is ambiguous. The CDR3 totals 14 residues. Trimming stripped 7 bases from V and 8 bases from J, with 17 bases between. CDR1 is LNHDA, CDR2 SQIVND, per germline (reference sequence). CDR3 DNA sequence: TGTGCCAGTATAGGTGGAGGCGCCGGGGAAAAACTGTTTTTT. Encoded protein: CASIGGGAGEKLFF.